This passage covers 5 T cell receptor beta chains from one sample sequenced in a study of shared clonotypes between healthy human individuals. Method: immunoSEQ multiplex PCR; TCRdb's copy keeps in-frame clones and lacks some. Here the sample spans about 2.4 million clones, around nine tenths being singletons. The specimen sequenced was naive CD4+ T cells sorted from blood. Sample subset: CD45RA+ positively selected. These TCRs come from a man in his late teens or twenties in good health.

V is TRBV7-2 and J is TRBJ2-1; TRBD2 agrees at 10 bases. The CDR3 loop spans 15 amino acids. Germline V lookup: CDR1 SGHTA, CDR2 FQGNSA. Trimming cost V 8 bases and J 5 bases; bases outside gene matches: 9. For the CDR3, the DNA is TGTGCCAGCCGTCGAGAACTAGCGGGAAACAATGAGCAGTTCTTC. Translation gives CASRRELAGNNEQFF.

Notes on this clone: The same CDR3 is also encoded by other DNA sequences in this sample. The chain employs TRBV5-6 and TRBJ1-1; D perhaps matches TRBD1 (5 bases). Trimming pared 4 bases from V and 0 bases from J, leaving 7 bases between. Germline loops: CDR1 SGHDT, CDR2 YYEEEE. CDR3 size: 13 residues. CDR3 amino acids: CASSRGLNTEAFF. The CDR3 DNA reads TGTGCCAGCAGCAGGGGTTTGAACACTGAAGCTTTCTTT. The variable domain in full, completed from reference TRBV5-6 and TRBJ1-1, reads DAGVTQSPTHLIKTRGQQVTLRCSPKSGHDTVSWYQQALGQGPQFIFQYYEEEERQRGNFPDRFSGHQFPNYSSELNVNALLLGDSALYLCASSRGLNTEAFFGQGTRLTVV.

The chain has TRBV2 and TRBJ2-1; 9 nucleotides match TRBD1. Germline CDR1 and CDR2: SNHLY and FYNNEI. CDR3 length: 14 amino acids. V lost 10 bases and J lost 7; bases outside the gene matches: 11. The CDR3 DNA reads as TGTGCCACCGGGGCCGGGACAGGGCGAAATGAGCAGTTCTTC. This sequence encodes CATGAGTGRNEQFF. Combining the CDR3 with reference TRBV2 and TRBJ2-1 gives the whole variable domain EPEVTQTPSHQVTQMGQEVILRCVPISNHLYFYWYRQILGQKVEFLVSFYNNEISEKSEIFDDQFSVERPDGSNFTLKIRSTKLEDSAMYFCATGAGTGRNEQFFGPGTRLTVL.

CDR3 loop: CASSATGGDSPLHF. In DNA form, the CDR3 reads TGTGCCAGCAGTGCAACAGGGGGCGATTCACCCCTCCACTTT. V usage is TRBV2 and J usage is TRBJ1-6, with 9 bases matching TRBD1. Losses at the gene ends were 4 bases for V and 8 bases for J; bases not matched to a gene: 3. CDR3 length: 14 amino acids. Germline V gene lookup returns CDR1 SNHLY and CDR2 FYNNEI. The variable domain in full, completed from reference TRBV2 and TRBJ1-6, reads EPEVTQTPSHQVTQMGQEVILRCVPISNHLYFYWYRQILGQKVEFLVSFYNNEISEKSEIFDDQFSVERPDGSNFTLKIRSTKLEDSAMYFCASSATGGDSPLHFGNGTRLTVT.

V and J are TRBV4-2 and TRBJ1-6; D gene unclear. Germline loops: CDR1 LGHNA, CDR2 YNFKEQ. V lost 5 bases and J lost 7, with 12 bases in between. The CDR3 is 14 amino acids. The chain's CDR3 is CASSSEVPNSPLHF. The CDR3 nucleotides are TGTGCCAGCAGCTCAGAGGTCCCAAATTCACCCCTCCACTTT.